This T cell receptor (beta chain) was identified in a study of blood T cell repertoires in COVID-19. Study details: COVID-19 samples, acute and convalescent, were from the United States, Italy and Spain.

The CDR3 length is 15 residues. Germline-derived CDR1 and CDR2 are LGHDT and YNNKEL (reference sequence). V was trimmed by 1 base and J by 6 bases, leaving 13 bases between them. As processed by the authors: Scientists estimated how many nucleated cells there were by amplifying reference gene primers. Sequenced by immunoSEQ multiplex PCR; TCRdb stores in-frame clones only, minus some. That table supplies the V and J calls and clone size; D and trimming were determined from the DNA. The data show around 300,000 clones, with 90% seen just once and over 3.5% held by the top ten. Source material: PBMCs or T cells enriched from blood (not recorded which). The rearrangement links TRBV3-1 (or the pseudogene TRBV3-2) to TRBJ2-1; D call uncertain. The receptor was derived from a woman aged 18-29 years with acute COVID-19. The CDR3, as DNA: TGTGCCAGCAGCCAAGCTGTAACAGTACGCAATGAGCAGTTCTTC. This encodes CASSQAVTVRNEQFF.